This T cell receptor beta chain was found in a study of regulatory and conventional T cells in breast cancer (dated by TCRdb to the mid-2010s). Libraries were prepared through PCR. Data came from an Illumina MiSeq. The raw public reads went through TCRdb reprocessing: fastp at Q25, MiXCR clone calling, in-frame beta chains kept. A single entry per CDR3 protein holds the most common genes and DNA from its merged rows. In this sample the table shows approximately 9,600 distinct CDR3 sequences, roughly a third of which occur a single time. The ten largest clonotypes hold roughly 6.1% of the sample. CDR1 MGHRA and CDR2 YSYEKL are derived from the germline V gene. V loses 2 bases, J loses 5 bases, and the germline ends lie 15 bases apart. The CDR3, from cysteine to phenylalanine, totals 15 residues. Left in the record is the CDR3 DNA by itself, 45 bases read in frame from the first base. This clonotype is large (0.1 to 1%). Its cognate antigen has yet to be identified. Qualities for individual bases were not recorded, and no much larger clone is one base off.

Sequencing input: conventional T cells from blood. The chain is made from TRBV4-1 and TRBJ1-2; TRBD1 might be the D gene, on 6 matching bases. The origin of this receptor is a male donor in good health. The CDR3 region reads CASSQLGQTIYGYTF. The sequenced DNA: TGCGCCAGCAGCCAACTCGGACAGACGATTTATGGCTACACCTTC.